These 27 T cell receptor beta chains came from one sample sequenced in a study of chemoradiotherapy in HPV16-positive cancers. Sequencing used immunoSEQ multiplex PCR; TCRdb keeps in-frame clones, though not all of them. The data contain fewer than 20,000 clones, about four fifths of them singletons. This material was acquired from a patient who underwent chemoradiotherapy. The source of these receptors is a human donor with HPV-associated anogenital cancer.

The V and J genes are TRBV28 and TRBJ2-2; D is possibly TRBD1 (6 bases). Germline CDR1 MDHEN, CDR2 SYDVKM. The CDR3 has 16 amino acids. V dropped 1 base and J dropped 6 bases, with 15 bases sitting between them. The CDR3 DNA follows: TGTGCCAGCAGTTTATTATTGACAGGATCATCCGGGGAGCTGTTTTTT. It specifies CASSLLLTGSSGELFF.

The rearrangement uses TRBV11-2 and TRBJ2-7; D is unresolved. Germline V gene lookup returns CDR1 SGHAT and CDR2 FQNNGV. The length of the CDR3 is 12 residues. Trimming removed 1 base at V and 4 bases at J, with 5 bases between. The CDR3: CASSLALYEQYF. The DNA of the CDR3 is TGTGCCAGCAGCTTAGCCCTTTACGAGCAGTACTTC.

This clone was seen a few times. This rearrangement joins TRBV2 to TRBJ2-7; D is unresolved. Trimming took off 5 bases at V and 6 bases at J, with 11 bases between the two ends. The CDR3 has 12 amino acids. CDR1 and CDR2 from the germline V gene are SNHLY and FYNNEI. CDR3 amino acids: CASSQRPTEQYF. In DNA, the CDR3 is TGTGCCAGCAGTCAGAGACCGACCGAGCAGTACTTC.

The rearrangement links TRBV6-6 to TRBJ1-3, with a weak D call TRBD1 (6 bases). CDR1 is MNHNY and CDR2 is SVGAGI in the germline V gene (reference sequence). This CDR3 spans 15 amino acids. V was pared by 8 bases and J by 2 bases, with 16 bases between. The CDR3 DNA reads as TGTGCCAGCGACCTCAGGGGTTCTACTGGAAACACCATATATTTT. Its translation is CASDLRGSTGNTIYF.

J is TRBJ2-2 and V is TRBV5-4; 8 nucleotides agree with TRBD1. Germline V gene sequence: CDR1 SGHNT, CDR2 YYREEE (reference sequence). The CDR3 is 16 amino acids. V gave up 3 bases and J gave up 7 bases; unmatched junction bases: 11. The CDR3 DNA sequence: TGTGCCAGCAGCTCCGACGACAGGGGTTCAAGCGGGGAGCTGTTTTTT. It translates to CASSSDDRGSSGELFF.

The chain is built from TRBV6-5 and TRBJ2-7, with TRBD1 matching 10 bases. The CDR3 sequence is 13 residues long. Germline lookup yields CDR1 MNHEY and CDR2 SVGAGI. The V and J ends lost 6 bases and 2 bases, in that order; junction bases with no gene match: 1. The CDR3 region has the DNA TGTGCCAGCAGAGGGACAGGGGCCTACGAGCAGTACTTC. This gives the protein CASRGTGAYEQYF.

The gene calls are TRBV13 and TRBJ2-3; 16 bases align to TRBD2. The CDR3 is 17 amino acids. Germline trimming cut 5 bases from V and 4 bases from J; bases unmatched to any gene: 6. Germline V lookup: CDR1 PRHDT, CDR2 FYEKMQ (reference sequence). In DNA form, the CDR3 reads TGTGCCAGCAGCGTCCCGGGACTAGCGGGGGGGGCAGATACGCAGTATTTT. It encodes CASSVPGLAGGADTQYF.

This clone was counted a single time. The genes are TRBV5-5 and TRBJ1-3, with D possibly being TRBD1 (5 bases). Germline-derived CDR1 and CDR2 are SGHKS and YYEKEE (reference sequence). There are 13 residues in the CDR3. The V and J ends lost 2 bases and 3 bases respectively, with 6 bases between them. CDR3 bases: TGTGCCAGCAGCTTAACAGGTGGAAACACCATATATTTT. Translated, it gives CASSLTGGNTIYF.

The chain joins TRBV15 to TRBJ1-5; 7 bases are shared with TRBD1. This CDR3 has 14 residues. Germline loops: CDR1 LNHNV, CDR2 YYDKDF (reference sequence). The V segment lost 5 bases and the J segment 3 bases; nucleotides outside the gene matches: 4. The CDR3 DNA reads TGTGCCACCAGCTCAGGACAGGTCAATCAGCCCCAGCATTTT. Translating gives CATSSGQVNQPQHF.

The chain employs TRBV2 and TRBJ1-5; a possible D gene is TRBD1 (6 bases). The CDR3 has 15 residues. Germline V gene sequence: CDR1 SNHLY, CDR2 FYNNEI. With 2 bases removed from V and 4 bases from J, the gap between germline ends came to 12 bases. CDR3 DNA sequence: TGTGCCAGCAGTGAAATCAGAGGGGGAAATCAGCCCCAGCATTTT. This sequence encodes CASSEIRGGNQPQHF.

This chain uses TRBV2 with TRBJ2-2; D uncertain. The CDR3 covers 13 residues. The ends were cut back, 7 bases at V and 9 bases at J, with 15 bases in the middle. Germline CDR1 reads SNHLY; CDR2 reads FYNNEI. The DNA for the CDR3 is TGTGCCAGCAAGGAAGCCTATGACAGGGAGCTGTTTTTT. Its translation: CASKEAYDRELFF.

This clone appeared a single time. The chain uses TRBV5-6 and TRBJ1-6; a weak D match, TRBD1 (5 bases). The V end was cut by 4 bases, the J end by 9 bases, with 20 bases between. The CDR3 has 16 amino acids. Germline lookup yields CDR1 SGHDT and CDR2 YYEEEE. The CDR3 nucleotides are TGTGCCAGCAGCCTCAAACAGGCAGGCGGAAGTTCACCCCTCCACTTT. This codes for CASSLKQAGGSSPLHF.

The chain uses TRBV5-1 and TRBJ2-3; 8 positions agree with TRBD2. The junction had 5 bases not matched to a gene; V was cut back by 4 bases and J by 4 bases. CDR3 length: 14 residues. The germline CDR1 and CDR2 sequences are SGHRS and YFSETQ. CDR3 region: CASSPRGESDTQYF. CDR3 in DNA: TGCGCCAGCAGCCCGCGGGGGGAGTCAGATACGCAGTATTTT.

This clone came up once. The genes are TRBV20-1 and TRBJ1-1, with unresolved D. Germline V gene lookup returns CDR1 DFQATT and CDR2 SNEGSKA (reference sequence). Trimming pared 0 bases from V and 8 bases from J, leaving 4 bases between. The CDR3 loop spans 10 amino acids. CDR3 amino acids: CSARDREAFF. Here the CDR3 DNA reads TGCAGTGCTAGAGACAGGGAAGCTTTCTTT.

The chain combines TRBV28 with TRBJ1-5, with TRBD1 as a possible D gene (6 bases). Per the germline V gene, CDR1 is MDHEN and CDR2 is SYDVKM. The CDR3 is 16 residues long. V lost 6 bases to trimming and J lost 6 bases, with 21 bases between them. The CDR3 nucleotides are TGTGCCAGCAGGTCCGAGCAGGGGAGAGCGGGTCAGCCCCAGCATTTT. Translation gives CASRSEQGRAGQPQHF. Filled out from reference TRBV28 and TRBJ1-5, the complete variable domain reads DVKVTQSSRYLVKRTGEKVFLECVQDMDHENMFWYRQDPGLGLRLIYFSYDVKMKEKGDIPEGYSVSREKKERFSLILESASTNQTSMYLCASRSEQGRAGQPQHFGDGTRLSIL.

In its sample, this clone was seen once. Written as DNA, the CDR3 is TGTGCCAGCAGCTCTGGACTGCTCTCTGGAAACACCATATATTTT. Its protein is CASSSGLLSGNTIYF. The chain is built from TRBV11-2 and TRBJ1-3; the D is unclear. This CDR3 is 15 amino acids long. V was trimmed by 4 bases and J by 0 bases, leaving 10 bases between them. Germline V gives CDR1 SGHAT, CDR2 FQNNGV. Full variable domain (rest looked up from reference TRBV11-2 and TRBJ1-3): EAGVAQSPRYKIIEKRQSVAFWCNPISGHATLYWYQQILGQGPKLLIQFQNNGVVDDSQLPKDRFSAERLKGVDSTLKIQPAKLEDSAVYLCASSSGLLSGNTIYFGEGSWLTVV.

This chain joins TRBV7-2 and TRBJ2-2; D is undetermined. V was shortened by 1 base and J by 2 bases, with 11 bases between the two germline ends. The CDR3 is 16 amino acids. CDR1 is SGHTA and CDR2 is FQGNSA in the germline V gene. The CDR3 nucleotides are TGTGCCAGCAGCTTAGAATGGCAGGTTAACACCGGGGAGCTGTTTTTT. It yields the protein CASSLEWQVNTGELFF. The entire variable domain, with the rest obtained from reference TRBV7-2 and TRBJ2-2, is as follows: GAGVSQSPSNKVTEKGKDVELRCDPISGHTALYWYRQSLGQGLEFLIYFQGNSAPDKSGLPSDRFSAERTGGSVSTLTIQRTQQEDSAVYLCASSLEWQVNTGELFFGEGSRLTVL.

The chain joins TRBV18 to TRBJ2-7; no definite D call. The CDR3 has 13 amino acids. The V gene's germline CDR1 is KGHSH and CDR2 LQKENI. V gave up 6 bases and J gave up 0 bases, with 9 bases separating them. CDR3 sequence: CASSPPSSYEQYF. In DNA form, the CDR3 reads TGTGCCAGCTCCCCTCCTAGCTCCTACGAGCAGTACTTC.

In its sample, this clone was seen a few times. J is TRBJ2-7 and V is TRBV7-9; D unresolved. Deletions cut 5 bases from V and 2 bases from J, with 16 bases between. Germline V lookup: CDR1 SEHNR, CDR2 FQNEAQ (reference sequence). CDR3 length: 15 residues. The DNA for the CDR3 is TGTGCCAGCAGCCCAAGATACCCCCTAGCCTACGAGCAGTACTTC. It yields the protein CASSPRYPLAYEQYF.

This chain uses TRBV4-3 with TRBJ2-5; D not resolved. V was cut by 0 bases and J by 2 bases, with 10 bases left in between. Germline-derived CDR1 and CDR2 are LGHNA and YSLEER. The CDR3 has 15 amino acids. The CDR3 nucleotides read TGCGCCAGCAGCCAAGATGTATTACAGCAAGAGACCCAGTACTTC. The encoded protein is CASSQDVLQQETQYF.

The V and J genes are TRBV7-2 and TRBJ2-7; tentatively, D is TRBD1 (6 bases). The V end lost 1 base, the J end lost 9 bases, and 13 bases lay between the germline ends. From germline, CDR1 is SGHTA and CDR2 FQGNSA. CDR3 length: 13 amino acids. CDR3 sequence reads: CASSLEKWGRQYF. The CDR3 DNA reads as TGTGCCAGCAGCTTAGAGAAGTGGGGGCGGCAGTACTTC.

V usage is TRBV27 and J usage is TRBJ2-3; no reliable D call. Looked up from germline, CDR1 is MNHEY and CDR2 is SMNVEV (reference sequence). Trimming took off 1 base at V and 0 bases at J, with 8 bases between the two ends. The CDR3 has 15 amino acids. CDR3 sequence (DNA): TGTGCCAGCAGTTTATATTACAGCAGCACAGATACGCAGTATTTT. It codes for CASSLYYSSTDTQYF.

CDR3 protein: CASSFDGTGFNEQYF. CDR3 nucleotide sequence: TGTGCCAGCAGTTTCGACGGGACAGGGTTCAACGAGCAGTACTTC. The chain carries TRBV6-5 and TRBJ2-7, with 9 bases identical to TRBD1. Germline CDR1 reads MNHEY; CDR2 reads SVGAGI. After removal of 4 bases from V and 5 bases from J, the junction contained 9 bases not matched to a gene. CDR3 length: 15 amino acids.

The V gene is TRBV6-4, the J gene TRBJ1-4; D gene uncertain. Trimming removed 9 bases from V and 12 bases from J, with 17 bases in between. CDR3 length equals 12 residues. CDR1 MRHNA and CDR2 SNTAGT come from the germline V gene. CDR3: CARYGRFKELFF. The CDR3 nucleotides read TGTGCCAGATATGGACGGTTTAAGGAACTGTTTTTT.

CDR3 protein: CASSFDSTDTQYF. CDR3 nucleotides: TGTGCCAGCAGCTTTGACAGCACAGATACGCAGTATTTT. The gene calls are TRBV5-6 and TRBJ2-3; D is ambiguous. The V end was cut by 2 bases, the J end by 0 bases, with 4 bases between. The length of the CDR3 is 13 residues. Germline assignment: CDR1 SGHDT and CDR2 YYEEEE.

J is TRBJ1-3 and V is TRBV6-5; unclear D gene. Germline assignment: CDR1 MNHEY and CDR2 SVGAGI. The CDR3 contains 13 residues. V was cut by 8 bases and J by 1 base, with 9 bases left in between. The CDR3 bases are TGTGCCAGCCGCCAGCGGTCTGGAAACACCATATATTTT. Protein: CASRQRSGNTIYF.

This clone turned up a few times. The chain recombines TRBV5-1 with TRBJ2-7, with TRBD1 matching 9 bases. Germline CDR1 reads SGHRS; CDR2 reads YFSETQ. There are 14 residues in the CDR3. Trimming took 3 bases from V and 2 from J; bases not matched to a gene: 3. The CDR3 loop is CASSSWTGAYEQYF. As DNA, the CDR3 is TGCGCCAGCAGCTCTTGGACAGGGGCCTACGAGCAGTACTTC.